The 14 T cell receptor beta chains below come from one sample, sequenced in a study of blood T cell repertoires in COVID-19. Using immunoSEQ multiplex PCR, the repertoire was profiled, and TCRdb retains in-frame clones only, with some absent. Of 200,000 to 300,000 clones detected, roughly 76% appear once; the ten largest clones hold roughly 7.4%. Material for sequencing was peripheral blood. These receptors were collected from a woman aged 80 or over with COVID-19, enrolled during active disease.

The V gene is TRBV28, the J gene TRBJ1-4, with TRBD1 identical over 7 bases. In germline, CDR1 is MDHEN, CDR2 SYDVKM. After removal of 2 bases from V and 8 bases from J, the junction contained 2 bases not matched to a gene. The CDR3 has 13 residues. The DNA of the CDR3 is TGTGCCAGCAGTTTAGACAGGGTGGAAAAACTGTTTTTT. Translation gives CASSLDRVEKLFF.

The chain uses TRBV29-1 and TRBJ1-4; 7 bases agree with TRBD1. In germline, CDR1 is SQVTM, CDR2 ANQGSEA. The J segment lost 5 bases and the V segment lost 4 bases, leaving 4 bases of the junction unmatched. The CDR3 runs to 13 residues. CDR3 loop: CSVVDRANEKLFF. The CDR3 DNA sequence: TGCAGCGTTGTCGACAGGGCCAATGAAAAACTGTTTTTT.

The rearrangement joins TRBV4-2 to TRBJ1-1; possibly TRBD1 for D (5 bases). CDR1 is LGHNA and CDR2 is YNFKEQ in the germline V gene. Trimming removed 0 bases at V and 4 bases at J, with 15 bases between. The CDR3 sequence is 16 residues long. In DNA form, the CDR3 reads TGTGCCAGCAGCCAAGAGGCAGGGTCATTAGGCACTGAAGCTTTCTTT. Translated: CASSQEAGSLGTEAFF.

The J gene is TRBJ2-7, the V gene TRBV7-2; 7 bases are a match to TRBD1. The V gene's germline CDR1 is SGHTA and CDR2 FQGNSA. CDR3 length equals 15 residues. Trimming removed 7 bases from V and 5 bases from J; junction bases left unmatched: 14. CDR3 amino acids: CASTPPGIGGHEQYF. For the CDR3, the DNA is TGTGCCAGCACCCCCCCCGGAATAGGGGGCCACGAGCAGTACTTC.

DNA for the CDR3: TGCGCCAGCAGCCCACTAGCGGGGGGGCCTAGTGAGCAGTTCTTC. Its translation: CASSPLAGGPSEQFF. This chain links TRBV5-1 with TRBJ2-1, with 13 nucleotides matching TRBD2. V lost 4 bases and J lost 9; bases outside the gene matches: 7. CDR1 is SGHRS and CDR2 is YFSETQ in the germline V gene. CDR3 length: 15 amino acids.

This clone was recorded many times. The chain couples TRBV7-9 to TRBJ1-1, with a tentative D call TRBD1 (6 bases). The CDR3 length is 17 residues. Trimming removed 4 bases at V and 5 bases at J, with 23 bases between. Germline values: CDR1 SEHNR, CDR2 FQNEAQ (reference sequence). The CDR3 DNA follows: TGTGCCAGCAGCTCGACAGGAGTATCGATGGTGGGGACTGAAGCTTTCTTT. Amino acids: CASSSTGVSMVGTEAFF.

Only a few counts were recorded for this clone. This rearrangement joins TRBV7-9 to TRBJ1-1, with a tentative D call TRBD1 (5 bases). The ends were cut back, 3 bases at V and 0 bases at J, with 5 bases in the middle. The CDR3 loop spans 13 amino acids. Germline-derived CDR1 and CDR2 are SEHNR and FQNEAQ (reference sequence). The CDR3 region is CASSFRVNTEAFF. The CDR3 DNA is TGTGCCAGCAGCTTCAGGGTGAACACTGAAGCTTTCTTT.

V is TRBV4-1 and J is TRBJ1-2; TRBD1 aligns across 7 bases. The CDR3 is 18 residues long. Germline V gene sequence: CDR1 MGHRA, CDR2 YSYEKL. With 4 bases clipped from V and 4 bases from J, the junction kept 18 bases outside the gene matches. CDR3 DNA: TGCGCCAGCAGCCCACGAATCGGGACAGACCAGAGTGGCTATGGCTACACCTTC. Residues: CASSPRIGTDQSGYGYTF.

This clone has more than one count but fewer than ten. The rearrangement joins TRBV5-4 to TRBJ2-5; 8 bases are shared with TRBD1. Germline CDR1 and CDR2: SGHNT and YYREEE (reference sequence). The CDR3 has 13 amino acids. Losses at the gene ends were 4 bases for V and 5 bases for J; bases not matched to a gene: 4. The CDR3: CASSPGQGETQYF. CDR3 nucleotides: TGTGCCAGCAGCCCCGGACAGGGCGAGACCCAGTACTTC.

On this clone itself: Other DNA sequences in this specimen translate into the identical CDR3. The gene calls are TRBV18 and TRBJ2-5; D might be TRBD2 (5 bases). CDR3 length equals 12 residues. Germline CDR1 reads KGHSH; CDR2 reads LQKENI. The V end was cut by 3 bases, the J end by 4 bases, with 6 bases between. CDR3 DNA sequence: TGTGCCAGCTCACCGGGGAGAGAGACCCAGTACTTC. Translating gives CASSPGRETQYF.

This clone was seen only a few times. The chain recombines TRBV18 with TRBJ1-6; 9 bases match TRBD1. Germline values: CDR1 KGHSH, CDR2 LQKENI. The J segment lost 10 bases and the V segment lost 5 bases, leaving 6 bases of the junction unmatched. This CDR3 has 14 amino acids. CDR3 sequence (DNA): TGTGCCAGCTCAACCGGGACAGGGAACTCACCCCTCCACTTT. It is translated as CASSTGTGNSPLHF.

The chain uses TRBV13 and TRBJ1-1, with unresolved D. V lost 3 bases and J lost 1, with 3 bases in between. The CDR3 loop spans 12 amino acids. Per germline, CDR1 PRHDT and CDR2 FYEKMQ (reference sequence). The CDR3 region is CASSFGNTEAFF. In DNA, the CDR3 is TGTGCCAGCAGCTTCGGGAACACTGAAGCTTTCTTT.

The V call is TRBV6-5, the J call TRBJ2-7; TRBD1 might be the D (7 bases). Deletions cut 5 bases from V and 4 bases from J, with 18 bases between. This CDR3 has 15 amino acids. Germline V gives CDR1 MNHEY, CDR2 SVGAGI. The CDR3 coding sequence is TGTGCCAGCAGTACCGAGACAGGGAGGAGATACGAGCAGTACTTC. Residues: CASSTETGRRYEQYF.

This clone was seen once. The chain links TRBV30 to TRBJ2-1; TRBD2 matches at 11 bases. Per the germline V gene, CDR1 is GTSNPN and CDR2 is SVGIG (reference sequence). This CDR3 spans 17 amino acids. The V segment lost 3 bases and the J segment 0 bases; nucleotides outside the gene matches: 7. CDR3 in DNA: TGTGCCTGGAGCCCGGGACTAGCGGAGAGCTCCTACAATGAGCAGTTCTTC. It translates to CAWSPGLAESSYNEQFF.